This T cell receptor (beta chain) was found in a study of blood T cell repertoires in COVID-19. Turning to the study itself: Spain, Italy and the United States supplied samples that represented acute and convalescent COVID-19.

Under the authors' procedure: Nucleated cell counts were estimated from reference gene primer amplification. Using immunoSEQ multiplex PCR, the repertoire was profiled, and TCRdb retains in-frame clones only, with some absent. The V and J calls and clone size come from that table; D and trimming were worked out from the DNA. This sample has 200,000 to 300,000 clones, with 84% found just once. The CDR3 extends over 12 amino acids. V was shortened by 3 bases and J by 4 bases, with 6 bases between the two germline ends. Per germline, CDR1 ENHRY and CDR2 SYGVKD. Specimen: peripheral blood. This TCR was sampled from a middle-aged woman who had recovered from COVID-19. The gene calls are TRBV10-3 and TRBJ2-5; D is unresolved. CDR3 in DNA: TGTGCCATCAGTGATCGCGTAGAGACCCAGTACTTC. This translates into CAISDRVETQYF.